This passage covers 5 T cell receptor beta chains from one sample sequenced in a study of shared clonotypes between healthy human individuals. Naive CD8 cells lacked CD45RO, underwent positive selection for CCR7 and left out terminally differentiated effector memory CD45RA+ cells. Sequenced by immunoSEQ multiplex PCR; TCRdb stores in-frame clones only, minus some. The table includes some 2 million clones, roughly 94% detected once. The sequenced material came from naive CD8+ T cells sorted from blood. Receptors were obtained from a man younger than 30 in good health.

CDR3 loop: CASSVEGADNEKLFF. The CDR3 coding sequence is TGTGCCAGCAGCGTAGAGGGGGCTGATAATGAAAAACTGTTTTTT. The chain recombines TRBV9 with TRBJ1-4; 7 bases match TRBD1. After removal of 0 bases from V and 4 bases from J, the junction contained 3 bases not matched to a gene. Germline assignment: CDR1 SGDLS and CDR2 YYNGEE. There are 15 residues in the CDR3.

The chain employs TRBV4-3 and TRBJ1-1; D not certain. This CDR3 has 17 amino acids. From germline, CDR1 is LGHNA and CDR2 YSLEER. The V and J ends lost 0 bases and 0 bases respectively, with 14 bases between them. This CDR3 is CASSQDSGRSMNTEAFF. Here the CDR3 DNA reads TGCGCCAGCAGCCAAGATTCGGGCAGGAGTATGAACACTGAAGCTTTCTTT.

A word on this clone: The sample holds other DNA sequences that translate to the same CDR3. The gene calls are TRBV11-2 and TRBJ2-7; D tentatively fits TRBD1 or TRBD2 (5 bases each). Germline-derived CDR1 and CDR2 are SGHAT and FQNNGV. With 6 bases removed from V and 5 bases from J, the gap between germline ends came to 8 bases. The CDR3 length is 11 residues. In nucleotides, the CDR3 is TGTGCCAGCAGTTTGGGACACGAGCAGTACTTC. Its protein is CASSLGHEQYF.

On this clone itself: Compared with germline, one end of the junction differs, possibly owing to a read error. Written as DNA, the CDR3 is TGTGCCGCCACCCGGGACAGTTCCACCGGGGATCTGTTTTTT. As protein: CAATRDSSTGDLFF. The chain has TRBV30 and TRBJ2-2, with 7 bases aligning to TRBD1. This CDR3 is built from 14 residues. Germline V gene sequence: CDR1 GTSNPN, CDR2 SVGIG (reference sequence).

V and J are TRBV5-6 and TRBJ1-5; D is perhaps TRBD1 (5 bases). The CDR3 loop spans 15 amino acids. Per the germline V gene, CDR1 is SGHDT and CDR2 is YYEEEE. Trimming left V 1 base short and J 7 bases short, with 15 bases between. CDR3 DNA: TGTGCCAGCAGCTTGCTAATGGCGGAGGGGCAGCCCCAGCATTTT. Protein: CASSLLMAEGQPQHF.